These 11 T cell receptor beta chains were sequenced from one sample in a study of T cell responses to AZD1222 COVID-19 vaccine. The repertoire was sequenced with immunoSEQ multiplex PCR; TCRdb's copy has only in-frame clones and lacks some. Of roughly 100,000 clones listed, 91% were seen once; the top ten hold less than 55%. The starting material was peripheral blood, obtained on day 0 of AZD1222 vaccination. The receptor source for this set is an adult in good health.

This chain links TRBV5-8 with TRBJ1-1; TRBD1 agrees at 7 bases. CDR1 is SGHTS, CDR2 YDEGEE, per germline. CDR3 length equals 14 residues. J lost 4 bases, V lost 4 bases, and 7 bases had no gene match. The CDR3: CASSAGQLGTEAFF. CDR3 coding DNA: TGTGCCAGCAGCGCGGGACAGTTGGGCACTGAAGCTTTCTTT.

The V gene is TRBV30, the J gene TRBJ2-7; D uncertain. The CDR3 runs to 13 residues. CDR1 and CDR2 (germline): GTSNPN, SVGIG (reference sequence). V lost 4 bases to trimming and J lost 9 bases, with 19 bases between them. The CDR3 reads CAWTMFVTSPQYF. The CDR3 DNA sequence: TGTGCCTGGACGATGTTCGTTACGAGTCCGCAGTACTTC.

The J gene is TRBJ2-1, the V gene TRBV28; possible D gene TRBD2, 6 bases. Germline CDR1 and CDR2: MDHEN and SYDVKM. Trimming shortened V by 3 bases and J by 5 bases, and 11 bases separated the two germline ends. The CDR3 is 14 residues long. The CDR3 is CASSFIGGNNEQFF. In nucleotides, the CDR3 is TGTGCCAGCAGTTTCATCGGCGGGAACAATGAGCAGTTCTTC. The full variable domain, completed using reference TRBV28 and TRBJ2-1, is DVKVTQSSRYLVKRTGEKVFLECVQDMDHENMFWYRQDPGLGLRLIYFSYDVKMKEKGDIPEGYSVSREKKERFSLILESASTNQTSMYLCASSFIGGNNEQFFGPGTRLTVL.

This chain uses TRBV29-1 with TRBJ1-1; D not resolved. CDR1 is SQVTM and CDR2 is ANQGSEA in the germline V gene. Trimming removed 2 bases at V and 3 bases at J, with 16 bases between. The CDR3 runs 15 residues. CDR3 sequence: CSVEMPGSYDTEAFF. For the CDR3, the DNA is TGCAGCGTTGAAATGCCAGGATCATATGACACTGAAGCTTTCTTT.

The V gene is TRBV30, the J gene TRBJ2-7; 8 bases fit TRBD1. CDR1 GTSNPN and CDR2 SVGIG come from the germline V gene (reference sequence). With 0 bases clipped from V and 6 bases from J, the junction kept 7 bases outside the gene matches. The CDR3 has 14 residues. The CDR3 sequence: CAWSVGWGTGEQYF. The CDR3 coding sequence is TGTGCCTGGAGTGTAGGGTGGGGGACAGGCGAGCAGTACTTC.

The chain employs TRBV6-5 and TRBJ2-7; 9 bases agree with TRBD2. There are 14 residues in the CDR3. Germline V gene sequence: CDR1 MNHEY, CDR2 SVGAGI. Trimming removed 2 bases from V and 6 bases from J; junction bases left unmatched: 5. CDR3 DNA sequence: TGTGCCAGCAGTTACAGGCTAGCGGGAACCGAGCAGTACTTC. This gives the protein CASSYRLAGTEQYF.

The V and J genes are TRBV6-2 or TRBV6-3 and TRBJ1-2, with D possibly TRBD1 on 5 matching bases. From germline, CDR1 is MNHEY and CDR2 SVGEGT. With 6 bases removed from V and 6 bases from J, the gap between germline ends came to 17 bases. CDR3 length: 14 amino acids. CDR3 residues: CASSPRLGGDGYTF. The DNA for the CDR3 is TGTGCCAGCAGCCCCAGGCTCGGAGGGGATGGCTACACCTTC.

This rearrangement joins TRBV7-3 to TRBJ2-5; 7 positions match TRBD2. The CDR3 spans 14 residues. Germline CDR1 reads SGHTA; CDR2 reads FQGTGA. The V gene end was trimmed by 5 bases and the J gene end by 2 bases; junction bases not matched to a gene: 5. The CDR3 protein is CASSNRAGQETQYF. Written as DNA, the CDR3 is TGTGCCAGCAGCAATAGAGCGGGACAAGAGACCCAGTACTTC.

The chain combines TRBV5-4 with TRBJ1-1; 11 bases are a match to TRBD1. There are 14 residues in the CDR3. Germline CDR1 is SGHNT and CDR2 is YYREEE (reference sequence). After removal of 4 bases from V and 7 bases from J, the junction contained 6 bases not matched to a gene. The CDR3 protein is CASSPDRGRYEAFF. The CDR3, as DNA: TGTGCCAGCAGCCCGGACAGGGGGCGATATGAAGCTTTCTTT.

This clone occurred a few times. CDR3 sequence reads: CSVQQGVQETQYF. CDR3 DNA sequence: TGCAGCGTTCAACAGGGGGTTCAAGAGACCCAGTACTTC. The chain employs TRBV29-1 and TRBJ2-5; TRBD1 aligns across 8 bases. CDR1 is SQVTM, CDR2 ANQGSEA, per germline. Losses at the gene ends were 5 bases for V and 2 bases for J; bases not matched to a gene: 4. This CDR3 is built from 13 residues.

The rearrangement uses TRBV6-1 and TRBJ2-5, with TRBD2 matching 14 bases. Unmatched junction bases numbered 12, after V lost 4 bases and J lost 2 bases. Germline values: CDR1 MNHNS, CDR2 SASEGT. This CDR3 is built from 19 residues. The CDR3 DNA follows: TGTGCCAGCAGTGCCCTAACGGGACTAGCGGGAGTCGGTCAAGAGACCCAGTACTTC. It encodes CASSALTGLAGVGQETQYF.